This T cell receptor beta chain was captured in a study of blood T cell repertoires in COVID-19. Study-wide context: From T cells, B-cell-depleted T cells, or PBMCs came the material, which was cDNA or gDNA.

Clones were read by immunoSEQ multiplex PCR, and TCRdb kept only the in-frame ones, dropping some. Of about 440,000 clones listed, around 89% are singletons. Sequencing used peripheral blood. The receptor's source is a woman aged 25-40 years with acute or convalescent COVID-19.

DNA of the CDR3: TGTGCCAGCAGCCCCACCGGGACACAAGGTTCACCCCTCCACTTT. It translates to CASSPTGTQGSPLHF. This chain connects TRBV3-1 (or the pseudogene TRBV3-2) to TRBJ1-6; possible D gene TRBD1, 6 bases. Trimming removed 4 bases from V and 9 bases from J, with 16 bases in between. The CDR3 totals 15 residues. Germline CDR1 reads LGHDT; CDR2 reads YNNKEL (reference sequence).